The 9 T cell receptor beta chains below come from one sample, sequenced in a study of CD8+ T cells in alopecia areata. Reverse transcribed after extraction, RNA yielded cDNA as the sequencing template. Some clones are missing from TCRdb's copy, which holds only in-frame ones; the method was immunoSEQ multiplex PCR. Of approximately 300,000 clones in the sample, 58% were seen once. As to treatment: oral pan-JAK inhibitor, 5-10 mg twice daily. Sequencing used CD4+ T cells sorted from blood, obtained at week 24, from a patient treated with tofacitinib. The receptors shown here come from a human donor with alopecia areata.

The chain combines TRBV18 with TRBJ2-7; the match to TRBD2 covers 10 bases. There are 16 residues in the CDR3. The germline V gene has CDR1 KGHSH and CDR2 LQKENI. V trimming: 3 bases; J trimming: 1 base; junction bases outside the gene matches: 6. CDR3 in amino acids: CASSPVSSGGSYEQYF. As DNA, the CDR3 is TGTGCCAGCTCACCGGTATCTAGCGGGGGTTCCTACGAGCAGTACTTC.

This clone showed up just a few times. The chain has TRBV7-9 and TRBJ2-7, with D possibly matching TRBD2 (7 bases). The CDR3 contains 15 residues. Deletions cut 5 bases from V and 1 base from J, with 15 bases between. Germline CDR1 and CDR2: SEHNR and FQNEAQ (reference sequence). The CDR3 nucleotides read TGTGCCAGCAGCCTGCGCGGGGGCAGATCCTACGAGCAGTACTTC. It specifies CASSLRGGRSYEQYF.

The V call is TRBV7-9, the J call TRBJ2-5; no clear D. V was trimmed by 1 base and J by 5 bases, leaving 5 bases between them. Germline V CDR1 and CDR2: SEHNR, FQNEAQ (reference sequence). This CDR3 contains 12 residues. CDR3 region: CASSLDGETQYF. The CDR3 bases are TGTGCCAGCAGCTTAGACGGGGAGACCCAGTACTTC.

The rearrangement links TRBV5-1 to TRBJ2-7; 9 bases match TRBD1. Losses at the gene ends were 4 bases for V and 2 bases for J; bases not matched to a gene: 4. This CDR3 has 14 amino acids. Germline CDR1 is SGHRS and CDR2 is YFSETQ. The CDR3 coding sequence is TGCGCCAGCAGCCGGGGACAGGGACCCTACGAGCAGTACTTC. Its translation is CASSRGQGPYEQYF.

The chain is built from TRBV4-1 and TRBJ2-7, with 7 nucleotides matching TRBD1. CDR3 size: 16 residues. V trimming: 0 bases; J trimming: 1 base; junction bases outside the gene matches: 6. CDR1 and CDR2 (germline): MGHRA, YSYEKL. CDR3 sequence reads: CASSQDSRGLSYEQYF. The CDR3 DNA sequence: TGCGCCAGCAGCCAAGATTCAAGGGGGCTGTCCTACGAGCAGTACTTC.

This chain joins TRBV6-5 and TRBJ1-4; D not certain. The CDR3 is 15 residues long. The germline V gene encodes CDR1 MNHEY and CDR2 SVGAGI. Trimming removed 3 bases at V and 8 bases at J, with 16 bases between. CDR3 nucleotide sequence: TGTGCCAGCAGTTATCGGGCTGCTCTGAGGGAAAAACTGTTTTTT. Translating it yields CASSYRAALREKLFF.

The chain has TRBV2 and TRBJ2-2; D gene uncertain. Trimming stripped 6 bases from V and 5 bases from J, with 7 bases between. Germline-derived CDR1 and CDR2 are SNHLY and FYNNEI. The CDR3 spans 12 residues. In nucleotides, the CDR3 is TGTGCCAGCAGGCGGTCGACCGGGGAGCTGTTTTTT. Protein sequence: CASRRSTGELFF. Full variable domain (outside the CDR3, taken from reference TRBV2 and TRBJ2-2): EPEVTQTPSHQVTQMGQEVILRCVPISNHLYFYWYRQILGQKVEFLVSFYNNEISEKSEIFDDQFSVERPDGSNFTLKIRSTKLEDSAMYFCASRRSTGELFFGEGSRLTVL.

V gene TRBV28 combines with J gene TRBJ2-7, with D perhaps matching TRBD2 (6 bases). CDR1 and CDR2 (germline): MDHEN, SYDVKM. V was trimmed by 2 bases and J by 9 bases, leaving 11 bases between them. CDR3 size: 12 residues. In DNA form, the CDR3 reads TGTGCCAGCAGTTTAATCGGGGGTCGGCAGTACTTC. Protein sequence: CASSLIGGRQYF.

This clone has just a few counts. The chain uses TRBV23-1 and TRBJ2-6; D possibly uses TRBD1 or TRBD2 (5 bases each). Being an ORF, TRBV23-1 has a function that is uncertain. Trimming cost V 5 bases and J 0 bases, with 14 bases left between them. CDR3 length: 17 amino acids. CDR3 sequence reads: CASSMPGPSSGANVLTF. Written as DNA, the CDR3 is TGCGCCAGCAGTATGCCGGGACCGAGCTCTGGGGCCAACGTCCTGACTTTC.